This TCR beta chain comes out of a study of CD8+ T cells in alopecia areata. Trimming left V 9 bases short and J 2 bases short, with 7 bases between. The V gene's germline CDR1 is LNHDA and CDR2 SQIVND (reference sequence). The CDR3 consists of 11 residues. Extracted RNA was reverse transcribed into cDNA, the sequencing template. Assay used: immunoSEQ multiplex PCR; TCRdb lists only in-frame clones, some missing. The table records about 180,000 clones, approximately 62% of them present only once. This rearrangement joins TRBV19 to TRBJ2-5; D is unclear. This material consisted of CD4+ T cells sorted from blood, taken at week 0. The sequence was obtained from a human donor with alopecia areata. CDR3 sequence (DNA): TGTGCCAGGCCACGGCAAGAGACCCAGTACTTC. Its protein is CARPRQETQYF. The variable domain in full, with the rest retrieved from reference TRBV19 and TRBJ2-5, is DGGITQSPKYLFRKEGQNVTLSCEQNLNHDAMYWYRQDPGQGLRLIYYSQIVNDFQKGDIAEGYSVSREKKESFPLTVTSAQKNPTAFYLCARPRQETQYFGPGTRLLVL.